The T cell receptor (beta chain) described here comes from a study of blood T cell repertoires in COVID-19. Generated by immunoSEQ multiplex PCR, the TCRdb table keeps only in-frame clones and is missing some. The table records roughly 90,000 clones, approximately 80% of them present only once. In germline, CDR1 is MDHEN, CDR2 SYDVKM. This CDR3 is 14 amino acids long. The V end was cut by 3 bases, the J end by 1 base, with 9 bases between. This chain joins TRBV28 and TRBJ1-1; possibly TRBD1 for D (6 bases). Sequenced: peripheral blood. The clonotype comes from a woman in her sixties or seventies with acute or convalescent COVID-19. CDR3: CASSLGRGNTEAFF. The CDR3 coding sequence is TGTGCCAGCAGTTTGGGCAGGGGGAACACTGAAGCTTTCTTT. Using reference TRBV28 and TRBJ1-1 for the parts outside the CDR3, the full variable domain is DVKVTQSSRYLVKRTGEKVFLECVQDMDHENMFWYRQDPGLGLRLIYFSYDVKMKEKGDIPEGYSVSREKKERFSLILESASTNQTSMYLCASSLGRGNTEAFFGQGTRLTVV.